Listed below are T cell receptor beta chains from one sample, sequenced in a study of blood T cell repertoires in COVID-19. The protocol was immunoSEQ multiplex PCR, while the TCRdb copy is restricted to in-frame clones and leaves out a portion. The repertoire holds 300,000 to 450,000 clones, about nine tenths seen once, with around 0.92% in the top ten. The sample was PBMCs or T cells enriched from blood (not recorded which). The receptors come from a young woman who had been exposed to COVID-19. The CDR3 runs from the conserved cysteine through the conserved F or W. The D gene is left open where the match is weak. Part of the rows lack a size; the others show once, few, many or a class for expanded clones.

J: TRBJ2-5; D: TRBD2; V: TRBV6-4; size: NA; DNA: TGTGCCAGCAGTGAAGGGGCGGGAGAGCAAGAGACCCAGTACTTC; CDR3: CASSEGAGEQETQYF
J: TRBJ1-3; D: NA; V: TRBV14; size: NA; DNA: TGTGCCAGCAGCCAAGCCCCCCCGGGGTTCGGAAACACCATATATTTT; CDR3: CASSQAPPGFGNTIYF
J: TRBJ2-1; D: NA; V: TRBV2; size: NA; DNA: TGTGCCAGCTCTTCCGGGTCCCCTAACAATGAGCAGTTCTTC; CDR3: CASSSGSPNNEQFF
J: TRBJ2-1; D: TRBD2; V: TRBV29-1; size: NA; DNA: TGCAGCGTTGAAGGGGTCGGGAGGACTTACAATGAGCAGTTCTTC; CDR3: CSVEGVGRTYNEQFF
J: TRBJ2-4; D: TRBD2; V: TRBV6-1; size: NA; DNA: TGTGCCAGCAGTGACCGCGGGGGTCAGTACTTC; CDR3: CASSDRGGQYF
J: TRBJ1-1; D: NA; V: TRBV7-2; size: NA; DNA: TGTGCCAGCACCCTGACAGGCCTCACTGAAGCTTTCTTT; CDR3: CASTLTGLTEAFF
J: TRBJ2-2; D: NA; V: TRBV7-3; size: few; DNA: TGTGCCAGCAGCTACGGGATGAACACCGGGGAGCTGTTTTTT; CDR3: CASSYGMNTGELFF
J: TRBJ1-1; D: NA; V: TRBV12-3/TRBV12-4; size: NA; DNA: TGTGCCAGCGAACCGGTATTTGGATCGGGGGCTTTCTTT; CDR3: CASEPVFGSGAFF
J: TRBJ2-7; D: NA; V: TRBV7-7; size: NA; DNA: TGTGCCAGCAGCTTCCCCGGGGGCGAGCAGTACTTC; CDR3: CASSFPGGEQYF
J: TRBJ2-2; D: TRBD2; V: TRBV18; size: NA; DNA: TGTGCCAGCTCACCACCCGGACTAGCGGGAGGCTTTATGGTCGGGGAGCTGTTTTTT; CDR3: CASSPPGLAGGFMVGELFF
J: TRBJ1-6; D: NA; V: TRBV7-6; size: NA; DNA: TGTGCCAGCAGCCAGGACACCTTCTATAATTCACCCCTCCACTTT; CDR3: CASSQDTFYNSPLHF
J: TRBJ2-3; D: NA; V: TRBV7-3; size: NA; DNA: TGTGCCAGCAGCTTAAATCTAGATACGCAGTATTTT; CDR3: CASSLNLDTQYF
J: TRBJ1-4; D: NA; V: TRBV2; size: NA; DNA: TGTGCCAGCAAGGACAGAGCAACTAATGAAAAACTGTTTTTT; CDR3: CASKDRATNEKLFF
J: TRBJ1-2; D: TRBD1; V: TRBV6-5; size: once; DNA: TGTGCCACCCCAGACAGGGTAATGCGTGGCTACACCTTC; CDR3: CATPDRVMRGYTF
J: TRBJ1-2; D: NA; V: TRBV4-2; size: NA; DNA: TGTGCCAGCAGCCAATACAGGGTTGTGTACACCTTC; CDR3: CASSQYRVVYTF
J: TRBJ2-3; D: NA; V: TRBV5-6; size: NA; DNA: TGTGCCAGCAGCCCCCTATTAGCGAGTAGCACAGATACGCAGTATTTT; CDR3: CASSPLLASSTDTQYF
J: TRBJ1-1; D: NA; V: TRBV16; size: NA; DNA: TGTGCCAGCAGCCTAACGGACAGGAACACTGAAGCTTTCTTT; CDR3: CASSLTDRNTEAFF
J: TRBJ1-5; D: TRBD1; V: TRBV2; size: NA; DNA: TGTGCCAGCAGTGAAGTGTCAGGGGGCAGTCAGCCCCAGCATTTT; CDR3: CASSEVSGGSQPQHF
J: TRBJ1-1; D: NA; V: TRBV28; size: few; DNA: TGTGCCAGCAGTTTATTCTTGCCAGAAACCGGGACATCGAACACTGAAGCTTTCTTT; CDR3: CASSLFLPETGTSNTEAFF
J: TRBJ2-3; D: NA; V: TRBV11-3; size: NA; DNA: TGTGCCAGCAGCTTAGCAGACGCGGGAAAATTCGCGTCTGTGATAGATACGCAGTATTTT; CDR3: CASSLADAGKFASVIDTQYF
J: TRBJ2-7; D: NA; V: TRBV10-2; size: NA; DNA: TGCGCCAGCAGTGTACGAACAGGCTACAGCTCCTACGAGCAGTACTTC; CDR3: CASSVRTGYSSYEQYF
J: TRBJ2-5; D: TRBD2; V: TRBV15; size: NA; DNA: TGTGCCACCAGCACGGGGGGACCCTCCCAGCTTTTGGAGACCCAGTACTTC; CDR3: CATSTGGPSQLLETQYF
J: TRBJ2-1; D: NA; V: TRBV7-9; size: NA; DNA: TGTGCCAGCAGCTTAAGGCGGGGTACGTTAAGGAATGAGCAGTTCTTC; CDR3: CASSLRRGTLRNEQFF
J: TRBJ2-2; D: TRBD1; V: TRBV18; size: NA; DNA: TGTGCCAGCTCGGGGACAGGGAGGACCGGGGAGCTGTTTTTT; CDR3: CASSGTGRTGELFF
J: TRBJ1-6; D: NA; V: TRBV14; size: NA; DNA: TGTGCCAGCAGCCAAGCCTTTTTGGGCACTTCACCCCTCCACTTT; CDR3: CASSQAFLGTSPLHF
J: TRBJ2-1; D: TRBD1; V: TRBV5-1; size: NA; DNA: TGCGCCAGCACCGTAGGACAGGACGGCTACAATGAGCAGTTCTTC; CDR3: CASTVGQDGYNEQFF
J: TRBJ1-4; D: NA; V: TRBV4-1; size: NA; DNA: TGCGCCAGCAGCCAAGGCGGGGGTGGCGAAAAACTGTTTTTT; CDR3: CASSQGGGGEKLFF
J: TRBJ1-3; D: NA; V: TRBV2; size: NA; DNA: TGTGCCAGCAGTGGGCCAGGGTCCACCTCTGGAAACACCATATATTTT; CDR3: CASSGPGSTSGNTIYF
J: TRBJ2-7; D: NA; V: TRBV9; size: NA; DNA: TGTGCCAGCAGCCCTAGCCCTGAAAGACACGAGCAGTACTTC; CDR3: CASSPSPERHEQYF
J: TRBJ1-2; D: NA; V: TRBV19; size: once; DNA: TGTGCCAGTAGACCCCCAGGACAGACGGACCACTATGGCTACACCTTC; CDR3: CASRPPGQTDHYGYTF
J: TRBJ2-7; D: TRBD2; V: TRBV18; size: NA; DNA: TGTGCCAGCTCTAGCGGGAGGGGCGACGAGCAGTACTTC; CDR3: CASSSGRGDEQYF
J: TRBJ1-1; D: NA; V: TRBV19; size: once; DNA: TGTGCCAGTAGTGCTCAGGGAGGCACTGAAGCTTTCTTT; CDR3: CASSAQGGTEAFF
J: TRBJ2-1; D: NA; V: TRBV9; size: NA; DNA: TGTGCCAGCAGCGTAGGAGGGAGGCTCGAGAGGAATGAGCAGTTCTTC; CDR3: CASSVGGRLERNEQFF
J: TRBJ2-5; D: NA; V: TRBV6-5; size: NA; DNA: TGTGCCAGCTCCCTGGAGACCCAGTACTTC; CDR3: CASSLETQYF